This TCR beta chain was retrieved from a study of blood T cell repertoires in COVID-19. Study context: Samples of COVID-19 (acute and convalescent) were obtained from the United States, Italy and Spain. The cDNA or gDNA used as material had been derived from T cells, B-cell-depleted T cells, or PBMCs.

Trimming removed 0 bases from V and 9 bases from J, with 13 bases in between. The CDR3 contains 14 residues. Germline V gene sequence: CDR1 SGHNT, CDR2 YYREEE (reference sequence). Authors' data handling: Amplification of reference gene primers provided the estimated nucleated cell counts. Measured with immunoSEQ multiplex PCR; TCRdb has only the in-frame clones, and not every one. The V and J calls and clone size are taken from that table; D and trimming were inferred from the DNA. The profile shows approximately 80,000 clones, approximately 86% of them singletons. The TCR originated in a man aged 40-50 years with acute or convalescent COVID-19. The chain is built from TRBV5-4 and TRBJ2-1; maybe TRBD2 (7 bases). Sequenced input: peripheral blood. CDR3 sequence reads: CASSLEGGVGEQFF. CDR3 coding DNA: TGTGCCAGCAGCTTGGAGGGGGGGGTCGGTGAGCAGTTCTTC. Full variable domain (rest looked up from reference TRBV5-4 and TRBJ2-1): ETGVTQSPTHLIKTRGQQVTLRCSSQSGHNTVSWYQQALGQGPQFIFQYYREEENGRGNFPPRFSGLQFPNYSSELNVNALELDDSALYLCASSLEGGVGEQFFGPGTRLTVL.